This TCR beta chain was sequenced for a study of blood T cell repertoires in COVID-19. Overall study context: COVID-19 samples collected from the United States, Italy and Spain covered acute and convalescent phases. PBMCs, B-cell-depleted T cells, or T cells were the source of the cDNA or gDNA that made up the material.

This CDR3 has 11 amino acids. The germline CDR1 and CDR2 sequences are LGHDT and YNNKEL (reference sequence). Trimming took off 2 bases at V and 11 bases at J, with 7 bases between the two ends. In the original analysis: Reference gene primer amplification gave estimated nucleated cell counts. Assay: immunoSEQ multiplex PCR; the TCRdb copy retains only in-frame clones and omits some. Clone size and the V and J calls come from that table; the DNA yielded D and trimming. Among some 100,000 clones listed, approximately 86% were seen once. This receptor was identified in a man aged 45-65 years with acute or convalescent COVID-19. The V call is TRBV3-1 (or the pseudogene TRBV3-2), the J call TRBJ2-1, with D unresolved. What was sequenced was peripheral blood. The CDR3 DNA is TGTGCCAGCAGCCAACTAGAGAAGCAGTTCTTC. Translation: CASSQLEKQFF.